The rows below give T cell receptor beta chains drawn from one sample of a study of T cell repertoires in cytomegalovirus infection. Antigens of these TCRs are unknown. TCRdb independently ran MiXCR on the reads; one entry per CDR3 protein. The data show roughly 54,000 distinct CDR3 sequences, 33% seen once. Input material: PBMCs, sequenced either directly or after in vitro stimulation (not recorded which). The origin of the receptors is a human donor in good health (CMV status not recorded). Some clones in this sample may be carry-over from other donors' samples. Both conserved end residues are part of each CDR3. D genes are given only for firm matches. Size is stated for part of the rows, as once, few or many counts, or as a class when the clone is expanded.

CDR3nt: TGTGCCAGCAGCGGACCCGGCCAGCACTACGAGCAGTACTTC
CDR3aa: CASSGPGQHYEQYF
v_gene: TRBV9
abundance: -
j_gene: TRBJ2-7
d_gene: -

CDR3nt: TGTGCCAGCAGACTGCGGCCAGGCGGAGGGGGGAACACTGAAGCTTTCTTT
CDR3aa: CASRLRPGGGGNTEAFF
v_gene: TRBV27
abundance: -
j_gene: TRBJ1-1
d_gene: -

CDR3nt: TGCGCCAGCAGCCAAGATGTACAGGGTGAGACCCAGTACTTC
CDR3aa: CASSQDVQGETQYF
v_gene: TRBV4-3
abundance: -
j_gene: TRBJ2-5
d_gene: -

CDR3nt: TGTGCCAGCAGCTTCGGCAGATTGAACACTGAAGCTTTCTTT
CDR3aa: CASSFGRLNTEAFF
v_gene: TRBV7-2
abundance: many
j_gene: TRBJ1-1
d_gene: -

CDR3nt: TGTGCCAGCTCACCAGAGACAGACTATGGCTACACCTTC
CDR3aa: CASSPETDYGYTF
v_gene: TRBV18
abundance: -
j_gene: TRBJ1-2
d_gene: -

CDR3nt: TGTGCCAGCAGTTTCAACAGCGCCGAAGAAAAACTGTTTTTT
CDR3aa: CASSFNSAEEKLFF
v_gene: TRBV12-3/TRBV12-4
abundance: many
j_gene: TRBJ1-4
d_gene: -

CDR3nt: TGTGCCAGCAGCTTAATCCCCAGGGGAATCTATGGCTACACCTTC
CDR3aa: CASSLIPRGIYGYTF
v_gene: TRBV7-6
abundance: -
j_gene: TRBJ1-2
d_gene: -

CDR3nt: TGCAGTGCTAGAGGAGGGGTTGGTCGGACAGATACGCAGTATTTT
CDR3aa: CSARGGVGRTDTQYF
v_gene: TRBV20-1
abundance: -
j_gene: TRBJ2-3
d_gene: -

CDR3nt: TGTGCCAGCAGCTTGGAAGTCAGGGGAACTGAAGCTTTCTTT
CDR3aa: CASSLEVRGTEAFF
v_gene: TRBV5-8
abundance: many
j_gene: TRBJ1-1
d_gene: -

CDR3nt: TGTGCCAGCAGTAACTGGGGGCAGCCCCAGCATTTT
CDR3aa: CASSNWGQPQHF
v_gene: TRBV6-2/TRBV6-3
abundance: few
j_gene: TRBJ1-5
d_gene: -

CDR3nt: TGCAGCGTTGAAGTTGTGGCGGTGTCTAGCACAGATACGCAGTATTTT
CDR3aa: CSVEVVAVSSTDTQYF
v_gene: TRBV29-1
abundance: few
j_gene: TRBJ2-3
d_gene: -

CDR3nt: TGTGCCAGCAGCCGACCCGGGACTAGCGGGAGGGCCGACGATGAGCAGTTCTTC
CDR3aa: CASSRPGTSGRADDEQFF
v_gene: TRBV7-6
abundance: -
j_gene: TRBJ2-1
d_gene: TRBD2

CDR3nt: TGCAGTGCTCCGAACGGAGGGATGAACACTGAAGCTTTCTTT
CDR3aa: CSAPNGGMNTEAFF
v_gene: TRBV20-1
abundance: -
j_gene: TRBJ1-1
d_gene: -

CDR3nt: TGTGCCAGCAGCTCCGGACAGTCCTTAAAGCAGTACTTC
CDR3aa: CASSSGQSLKQYF
v_gene: TRBV7-8
abundance: -
j_gene: TRBJ2-7
d_gene: -

CDR3nt: TGTGCCAGCAGGCGACCGGGACAGGGTCCCTATGGCTACACCTTC
CDR3aa: CASRRPGQGPYGYTF
v_gene: TRBV12-3/TRBV12-4
abundance: -
j_gene: TRBJ1-2
d_gene: TRBD1

CDR3nt: TGTGCCAGCAGCTCCCTGGGAAATTCACCCCTCCACTTT
CDR3aa: CASSSLGNSPLHF
v_gene: TRBV11-2
abundance: many
j_gene: TRBJ1-6
d_gene: -

CDR3nt: TGTGCCAGCAGCTGGGGACTAGCGGGAGTCTCAAAAGGACCCGGGGAGCTGTTTTTT
CDR3aa: CASSWGLAGVSKGPGELFF
v_gene: TRBV7-2
abundance: -
j_gene: TRBJ2-2
d_gene: TRBD2

CDR3nt: TGTGCCAGCAGCTTGGACGAGGTGTCTAGCGGTACCTACGAGCAGTACTTC
CDR3aa: CASSLDEVSSGTYEQYF
v_gene: TRBV5-5
abundance: few
j_gene: TRBJ2-7
d_gene: TRBD2

CDR3nt: TGTGCCAGTAGTAAGGGGGGACAGCGGAACTATGGCTACACCTTC
CDR3aa: CASSKGGQRNYGYTF
v_gene: TRBV19
abundance: -
j_gene: TRBJ1-2
d_gene: TRBD1

CDR3nt: TGTGCCAGCAGCCGGGGACTTCACTACGAGCAGTACTTC
CDR3aa: CASSRGLHYEQYF
v_gene: TRBV6-6
abundance: -
j_gene: TRBJ2-7
d_gene: -

CDR3nt: TGTGCCAGCAGTTCACGGGGTGCAGTCGGTGGAAACACCATATATTTT
CDR3aa: CASSSRGAVGGNTIYF
v_gene: TRBV6-6
abundance: -
j_gene: TRBJ1-3
d_gene: -

CDR3nt: TGTGCCAGCAGCTTCACTAGCGGGAACTACAATGAGCAGTTCTTC
CDR3aa: CASSFTSGNYNEQFF
v_gene: TRBV7-2
abundance: many
j_gene: TRBJ2-1
d_gene: TRBD2

CDR3nt: TGTGCCAGCAGTCCCACAGACAACTATGGCTACACCTTC
CDR3aa: CASSPTDNYGYTF
v_gene: TRBV6-2/TRBV6-3
abundance: -
j_gene: TRBJ1-2
d_gene: -

CDR3nt: TGTGCTAGTAGGCCGGGGCCCACAGATACGCAGTATTTT
CDR3aa: CASRPGPTDTQYF
v_gene: TRBV12-5
abundance: -
j_gene: TRBJ2-3
d_gene: -

CDR3nt: TGTGCCAGCAGCCGATGGACGCGGAACTATAATTCACCCCTCCACTTT
CDR3aa: CASSRWTRNYNSPLHF
v_gene: TRBV4-2
abundance: -
j_gene: TRBJ1-6
d_gene: -

CDR3nt: TGTGCCAGCAGTTCAAACGGACAGGGATTAACTAATGAAAAACTGTTTTTT
CDR3aa: CASSSNGQGLTNEKLFF
v_gene: TRBV28
abundance: -
j_gene: TRBJ1-4
d_gene: TRBD1

CDR3nt: TGCAGTGCTAGGGATTTCAGGGCGGTTACCCAGTACTTC
CDR3aa: CSARDFRAVTQYF
v_gene: TRBV20-1
abundance: -
j_gene: TRBJ2-5
d_gene: -

CDR3nt: TGTGCCAGCAGCTTGACACGGCCAGTGAATCAGCCCCAGCATTTT
CDR3aa: CASSLTRPVNQPQHF
v_gene: TRBV7-4
abundance: few
j_gene: TRBJ1-5
d_gene: -

CDR3nt: TGTGCCAGCAGCCCATTCGACAGCTACGAGCAGTACTTC
CDR3aa: CASSPFDSYEQYF
v_gene: TRBV27
abundance: many
j_gene: TRBJ2-7
d_gene: -

CDR3nt: TGCAGTGTACCAGGACTAGCGGGGGTTCTTTACAATGAGCAGTTCTTC
CDR3aa: CSVPGLAGVLYNEQFF
v_gene: TRBV20-1
abundance: few
j_gene: TRBJ2-1
d_gene: TRBD2

CDR3nt: TGCGCCAGCAGGACGGACTCTGGAAACACCATATATTTT
CDR3aa: CASRTDSGNTIYF
v_gene: TRBV10-1
abundance: -
j_gene: TRBJ1-3
d_gene: -

CDR3nt: TGTGCCAGCAGTCACTCGGACGGGTTTCGGGATTCTGTACATTTT
CDR3aa: CASSHSDGFRDSVHF
v_gene: TRBV6-6
abundance: -
j_gene: TRBJ1-5
d_gene: -

CDR3nt: TGTGCCAGCAGTGAGGGGGGCCTCCGCAATGAGCAGTTCTTC
CDR3aa: CASSEGGLRNEQFF
v_gene: TRBV2
abundance: -
j_gene: TRBJ2-1
d_gene: -

CDR3nt: TGTGCCACCAGTGATCCGGGTCCCGGGAGCACAGATACGCAGTATTTT
CDR3aa: CATSDPGPGSTDTQYF
v_gene: TRBV24-1
abundance: few
j_gene: TRBJ2-3
d_gene: -

CDR3nt: TGTGCCAGCAGCGAGGGACTAGCCCTCCAAGAGACCCAGTACTTC
CDR3aa: CASSEGLALQETQYF
v_gene: TRBV7-2
abundance: many
j_gene: TRBJ2-5
d_gene: TRBD2

CDR3nt: TGTGCCAGCAGCCTAACCCCGGGACTAGCGGGGGCCGGGGGGCACCGGGGCACAGATACGCAGTATTTT
CDR3aa: CASSLTPGLAGAGGHRGTDTQYF
v_gene: TRBV7-2
abundance: many
j_gene: TRBJ2-3
d_gene: TRBD2

CDR3nt: TGTGCCAGCAGCTTAGGGCCAGGGGGACAGCCCCAGCATTTT
CDR3aa: CASSLGPGGQPQHF
v_gene: TRBV11-2
abundance: few
j_gene: TRBJ1-5
d_gene: TRBD1

CDR3nt: TGTGCCAGCAGTTTTGACTATATCACAGATACGCAGTATTTT
CDR3aa: CASSFDYITDTQYF
v_gene: TRBV12-3/TRBV12-4
abundance: -
j_gene: TRBJ2-3
d_gene: -

CDR3nt: TGTGCCAGCAGCCTCCCGACTAGCGGAGGGGAGACCCAGTACTTC
CDR3aa: CASSLPTSGGETQYF
v_gene: TRBV5-6
abundance: few
j_gene: TRBJ2-5
d_gene: TRBD2

CDR3nt: TGTGCCAGTGGGACAGCGAACACTGAAGCTTTCTTT
CDR3aa: CASGTANTEAFF
v_gene: TRBV19
abundance: few
j_gene: TRBJ1-1
d_gene: TRBD1

CDR3nt: TGTGCCAGCAGTTCCCCCCAGGGGCAGCTTAGGAACACTGAAGCTTTCTTT
CDR3aa: CASSSPQGQLRNTEAFF
v_gene: TRBV6-1
abundance: -
j_gene: TRBJ1-1
d_gene: -

CDR3nt: TGTGCCAGCAGTTCGGCATACGACAGTTACACAGATACGCAGTATTTT
CDR3aa: CASSSAYDSYTDTQYF
v_gene: TRBV12-3/TRBV12-4
abundance: -
j_gene: TRBJ2-3
d_gene: -

CDR3nt: TGTGCCAGCAGCCTCGGGCCCACTGTTTTCGAGCAGTACTTC
CDR3aa: CASSLGPTVFEQYF
v_gene: TRBV2
abundance: -
j_gene: TRBJ2-7
d_gene: -

CDR3nt: TGTGCCAGCAGCACCCATGGGAGGGCTGTTGAAACGCAGTATTTT
CDR3aa: CASSTHGRAVETQYF
v_gene: TRBV3-1
abundance: -
j_gene: TRBJ2-3
d_gene: TRBD2

CDR3nt: TGCGCCAGCAGCCTGGGACTAGACTCTGGGGCCAACGTCCTGACTTTC
CDR3aa: CASSLGLDSGANVLTF
v_gene: TRBV4-1
abundance: -
j_gene: TRBJ2-6
d_gene: TRBD2

CDR3nt: TGTGCCAGTAGTGATGCATACTCCTACAATGAGCAGTTCTTC
CDR3aa: CASSDAYSYNEQFF
v_gene: TRBV19
abundance: -
j_gene: TRBJ2-1
d_gene: -

CDR3nt: TGCGCCAGCAGCCAAGACTGGGGCGGGGGGGCACGGGAGCAGTTCTTC
CDR3aa: CASSQDWGGGAREQFF
v_gene: TRBV4-1
abundance: few
j_gene: TRBJ2-1
d_gene: TRBD2

CDR3nt: TGTGCCAGCAGCCCATTACAAGATACGCAGTATTTT
CDR3aa: CASSPLQDTQYF
v_gene: TRBV28
abundance: -
j_gene: TRBJ2-3
d_gene: -

CDR3nt: TGTGCCAGCAGCCTCATAATGAACACTGAAGCTTTCTTT
CDR3aa: CASSLIMNTEAFF
v_gene: TRBV7-8
abundance: many
j_gene: TRBJ1-1
d_gene: -

CDR3nt: TGCAGTGCTAGATCACGGAGTAAGGGCGTAGATGAAAAACTGTTTTTT
CDR3aa: CSARSRSKGVDEKLFF
v_gene: TRBV20-1
abundance: -
j_gene: TRBJ1-4
d_gene: -

CDR3nt: TGTGCCAGCAGCTTGAATTGGGCGGCGGCAACTAATGAAAAACTGTTTTTT
CDR3aa: CASSLNWAAATNEKLFF
v_gene: TRBV5-5
abundance: -
j_gene: TRBJ1-4
d_gene: -

CDR3nt: TGTGCCAGCAGTTTAAGCAGGATGAGGGGAAACGGCTACACCTTC
CDR3aa: CASSLSRMRGNGYTF
v_gene: TRBV12-3/TRBV12-4
abundance: few
j_gene: TRBJ1-2
d_gene: -